What follows are 18 T cell receptor beta chains derived from one specimen sequenced in a study of blood T cell repertoires in COVID-19. The table came from immunoSEQ multiplex PCR; TCRdb's copy has only in-frame clones and leaves some out. The sample includes 250,000 or so clones, roughly 88% of them seen just once. What was sequenced was PBMCs or T cells enriched from blood (not recorded which). The receptors originated from a middle-aged woman with acute COVID-19.

The chain joins TRBV10-3 to TRBJ1-5; TRBD1 agrees at 12 bases. Germline lookup yields CDR1 ENHRY and CDR2 SYGVKD. The CDR3 totals 15 residues. The trim removed 6 bases at V and 4 bases at J, leaving 4 bases unmatched. The CDR3, as DNA: TGTGCCATCAGGGAGGGACAGGGGGCAAATCAGCCCCAGCATTTT. Its translation is CAIREGQGANQPQHF.

The chain employs TRBV5-1 and TRBJ1-4; D is unresolved. Trimming took off 4 bases at V and 7 bases at J, with 11 bases between the two ends. The CDR3 totals 13 residues. Germline-derived CDR1 and CDR2 are SGHRS and YFSETQ. The CDR3 region is CASSGGPGEKLFF. DNA of the CDR3: TGCGCCAGCAGCGGCGGGCCGGGTGAAAAACTGTTTTTT. Variable domain in full (rest from reference TRBV5-1 and TRBJ1-4): KAGVTQTPRYLIKTRGQQVTLSCSPISGHRSVSWYQQTPGQGLQFLFEYFSETQRNKGNFPGRFSGRQFSNSRSEMNVSTLELGDSALYLCASSGGPGEKLFFGSGTQLSVL.

This chain joins TRBV6-5 and TRBJ1-2; D is unresolved. Germline CDR1 MNHEY, CDR2 SVGAGI. Trimming stripped 6 bases from V and 3 bases from J, with 14 bases between. This CDR3 is built from 14 residues. In DNA form, the CDR3 reads TGTGCCAGCAGCCCCGCAGGTGCTGACTATGGCTACACCTTC. Protein sequence: CASSPAGADYGYTF.

The V and J genes are TRBV4-3 and TRBJ2-7; 14 nucleotides align to TRBD2. The CDR3 extends over 20 amino acids. V dropped 1 base and J dropped 1; count of bases not matched to a gene: 12. Germline V gene data show CDR1 as LGHNA and CDR2 as YSLEER. The CDR3 DNA is TGCGCCAGCAGCCAAGGGTCGGGGACTAGCGGGAGTATCGTATCCTACGAGCAGTACGTC. As protein: CASSQGSGTSGSIVSYEQYV.

The rearrangement uses TRBV5-1 and TRBJ1-5; tentative D call: TRBD1 (6 bases). V was cut by 0 bases and J by 3 bases, with 10 bases left in between. The CDR3 runs to 15 residues. Germline CDR1 and CDR2: SGHRS and YFSETQ. The CDR3 DNA sequence: TGCGCCAGCAGCTTGGGACAGGACCCCAATCAGCCCCAGCATTTT. Its protein is CASSLGQDPNQPQHF. Full variable domain (missing parts from reference TRBV5-1 and TRBJ1-5): KAGVTQTPRYLIKTRGQQVTLSCSPISGHRSVSWYQQTPGQGLQFLFEYFSETQRNKGNFPGRFSGRQFSNSRSEMNVSTLELGDSALYLCASSLGQDPNQPQHFGDGTRLSIL.

This clone occurred once. The V gene is TRBV4-1, the J gene TRBJ2-3; perhaps TRBD2 as D (7 bases). The CDR3 contains 18 residues. Trimming took 0 bases from V and 0 from J, leaving 16 bases between them. CDR1 is MGHRA and CDR2 is YSYEKL in the germline V gene. The chain's CDR3 is CASSQDFIGGGSTDTQYF. CDR3 DNA: TGCGCCAGCAGCCAAGATTTTATAGGGGGGGGCAGCACAGATACGCAGTATTTT.

This clone was seen a few times. The chain combines TRBV29-1 with TRBJ2-2; 10 nucleotides match TRBD2. Unmatched junction bases numbered 10, after V lost 5 bases and J lost 7 bases. The CDR3 sequence is 15 residues long. From germline, CDR1 is SQVTM and CDR2 ANQGSEA. The CDR3 spells CSVRVAGGRGGELFF. The CDR3, as DNA: TGCAGCGTTAGAGTAGCGGGGGGCCGTGGCGGGGAGCTGTTTTTT.

The chain recombines TRBV10-3 with TRBJ1-1, with 7 bases fitting TRBD1. Germline CDR1 and CDR2: ENHRY and SYGVKD. V shed 0 bases and J 5 bases; nucleotides not matched to a gene: 3. The CDR3 length is 14 residues. The CDR3 reads CAISESTGVTEAFF. CDR3 sequence (DNA): TGTGCCATCAGTGAGTCAACAGGGGTTACTGAAGCTTTCTTT.

J is TRBJ2-7 and V is TRBV20-1; 8 nucleotides align to TRBD2. V trimming: 6 bases; J trimming: 7 bases; junction bases outside the gene matches: 5. The CDR3 is 11 amino acids. Germline-derived CDR1 and CDR2 are DFQATT and SNEGSKA (reference sequence). The CDR3 DNA reads as TGCAGTGCCGACCCGGGGGGGGAGCAGTACTTC. Its protein is CSADPGGEQYF.

The chain links TRBV29-1 to TRBJ1-2, with D hard to call. V lost 3 bases and J 2 bases, leaving 16 bases between the germline ends. Germline CDR1 is SQVTM and CDR2 is ANQGSEA. The length of the CDR3 is 15 residues. The CDR3 spells CSVEKERRRNYGYTF. CDR3 in DNA: TGCAGCGTTGAGAAAGAAAGACGGCGGAACTATGGCTACACCTTC.

The genes are TRBV7-2 and TRBJ1-4; D not certain. This CDR3 comprises 13 residues. Trimming shortened V by 5 bases and J by 8 bases, and 12 bases separated the two germline ends. Germline CDR1 and CDR2: SGHTA and FQGNSA. As DNA, the CDR3 is TGTGCCAGCAGCCCGGGTGGAGGCGAAAAACTGTTTTTT. Protein: CASSPGGGEKLFF.

This rearrangement joins TRBV2 to TRBJ2-5; 10 nucleotides agree with TRBD2. Germline CDR1 and CDR2: SNHLY and FYNNEI. This CDR3 spans 19 amino acids. The J segment lost 4 bases and the V segment lost 7 bases, leaving 21 bases of the junction unmatched. The DNA for the CDR3 is TGTGCCAGCACACCAGGGCGGCTAGCGGGAGCCGGGGGGAGAGAGACCCAGTACTTC. It is translated as CASTPGRLAGAGGRETQYF.

The chain uses TRBV18 and TRBJ2-5; D perhaps matches TRBD1 (6 bases). There are 13 residues in the CDR3. Germline V gives CDR1 KGHSH, CDR2 LQKENI. Trimming took off 4 bases at V and 5 bases at J, with 11 bases between the two ends. CDR3 sequence reads: CASSQGDAETQYF. The DNA of the CDR3 is TGTGCCAGCTCACAGGGGGACGCGGAGACCCAGTACTTC. Complete variable domain (other parts from reference TRBV18 and TRBJ2-5): NAGVMQNPRHLVRRRGQEARLRCSPMKGHSHVYWYRQLPEEGLKFMVYLQKENIIDESGMPKERFSAEFPKEGPSILRIQQVVRGDSAAYFCASSQGDAETQYFGPGTRLLVL.

This clone was counted between two and nine times. The DNA of the CDR3 is TGTGCCAGCGCTCTCACCGGGGGCTATGGCTACACCTTC. Translated: CASALTGGYGYTF. This chain connects TRBV7-9 to TRBJ1-2; the D gene is possibly TRBD1 (5 bases). Trimming pared 8 bases from V and 4 bases from J, leaving 14 bases between. This CDR3 comprises 13 residues. Germline lookup yields CDR1 SEHNR and CDR2 FQNEAQ (reference sequence). The entire variable domain, with the rest obtained from reference TRBV7-9 and TRBJ1-2, is as follows: DTGVSQNPRHKITKRGQNVTFRCDPISEHNRLYWYRQTLGQGPEFLTYFQNEAQLEKSRLLSDRFSAERPKGSFSTLEIQRTEQGDSAMYLCASALTGGYGYTFGSGTRLTVV.

The rearrangement links TRBV5-1 to TRBJ2-3; 10 nucleotides align to TRBD1. J lost 6 bases, V lost 3 bases, and 19 bases had no gene match. The CDR3 totals 19 residues. Germline V gives CDR1 SGHRS, CDR2 YFSETQ. The CDR3 spells CASSYPGGTGVIPPDTQYF. The CDR3 DNA is TGCGCCAGCAGCTACCCCGGAGGGACAGGGGTAATACCGCCCGATACGCAGTATTTT. The full variable domain, completed using reference TRBV5-1 and TRBJ2-3, is KAGVTQTPRYLIKTRGQQVTLSCSPISGHRSVSWYQQTPGQGLQFLFEYFSETQRNKGNFPGRFSGRQFSNSRSEMNVSTLELGDSALYLCASSYPGGTGVIPPDTQYFGPGTRLTVL.

The chain employs TRBV5-1 and TRBJ1-2; maybe TRBD1 (5 bases). Looked up from germline, CDR1 is SGHRS and CDR2 is YFSETQ. The V and J ends lost 3 bases and 6 bases respectively, with 12 bases between them. The CDR3 runs 13 residues. The CDR3 loop reads CASSWAGENGYTF. Written as DNA, the CDR3 is TGCGCCAGCAGCTGGGCGGGGGAGAATGGCTACACCTTC.

J is TRBJ2-3 and V is TRBV6-5, with D unresolved. The CDR3 contains 13 residues. Trimming stripped 3 bases from V and 0 bases from J, with 4 bases between. Germline CDR1 is MNHEY and CDR2 is SVGAGI. In DNA form, the CDR3 reads TGTGCCAGCAGTTATCCGAGCACAGATACGCAGTATTTT. The encoded protein is CASSYPSTDTQYF.

The chain couples TRBV6-5 to TRBJ1-1; D is undetermined. This CDR3 has 13 amino acids. CDR1 is MNHEY, CDR2 SVGAGI, per germline. The ends were cut back, 8 bases at V and 1 base at J, with 11 bases in the middle. The CDR3 region is CASRSSGNTEAFF. For the CDR3, the DNA is TGTGCCAGCCGCTCATCCGGGAACACTGAAGCTTTCTTT.